This is a list of T cell receptor beta chains from one sample in a study of identical twins. In TCRdb, the 5' RACE reads were re-called with MiXCR into one record per CDR3 protein. The table lists 700,000 or so distinct CDR3 sequences, 21% of them singletons. The same sample was also studied in work on T cells expressing NK-cell markers.

Input material: PBMCs. These receptors were collected from a woman younger than 30 in good health. Each CDR3 is given with its conserved first and last residue. Each record gives: V gene, clone size, D gene, J gene, CDR3 DNA, CDR3 protein. D genes are given only for firm matches. Rows may omit the clone size; those that give it use once, few, many or a size class.

>TRBV10-3|few|.|TRBJ1-1
TGTGCCATCGCGGCGGGCGAGGGAGCTTTCTTT
CAIAAGEGAFF
>TRBV9|few|.|TRBJ2-1
TGTGCCAGCAGCGTTAATCGGGGACCCTACAATGAGCAGTTCTTC
CASSVNRGPYNEQFF
>TRBV6-1|.|.|TRBJ1-2
TGTGCCAGCAGCTGGGCCGGGATTAACTATGGCTACACCTTC
CASSWAGINYGYTF
>TRBV12-3/TRBV12-4|.|.|TRBJ1-2
TGTGCCAGCACCCAGGGGCCGGTAAGTGGCTACACCTTC
CASTQGPVSGYTF
>TRBV2|.|.|TRBJ2-7
TGTGCCAGCAGTTTCCAGGCGGAGCAGTACTTC
CASSFQAEQYF
>TRBV9|few|.|TRBJ2-1
TGTGCCAGCAGCGCCCCGGGGGTAGCGGATTACAATGAGCAGTTCTTC
CASSAPGVADYNEQFF
>TRBV12-3/TRBV12-4|many|.|TRBJ1-1
TGTGCCAGCAGTTTACAAAACAGGGCTGAAGCTTTCTTT
CASSLQNRAEAFF
>TRBV6-1|.|.|TRBJ2-3
TGTGCCAGCAGCTCTAACAGGGTGTTCACAGATACGCAGTATTTT
CASSSNRVFTDTQYF
>TRBV9|many|.|TRBJ2-2
TGTGCCAGCAGCGTATTAAGGGAGTTATCCGGGGAGCTGTTTTTT
CASSVLRELSGELFF
>TRBV20-1|few|TRBD2|TRBJ2-7
TGCAGTGCGGCGACTAGCGGGACCTACGAGCAGTACTTC
CSAATSGTYEQYF
>TRBV20-1|few|TRBD2|TRBJ2-7
TGCAGTGCTAGAGAGGCTAGCGGGACGGGCGAGCAGTACTTC
CSAREASGTGEQYF
>TRBV12-3/TRBV12-4|.|.|TRBJ1-2
TGTGCCAGCAGTGGGGGCCAGCTCTATGGCTACACCTTC
CASSGGQLYGYTF
>TRBV20-1|.|TRBD1|TRBJ2-1
TGCAGTGCTAGAGGGGACAGGGGACCGTTCTTC
CSARGDRGPFF
>TRBV29-1|many|.|TRBJ2-1
TGCAGCGTTGAAGGGACAGTTTCCTACAATGAGCAGTTCTTC
CSVEGTVSYNEQFF
>TRBV20-1|few|TRBD2|TRBJ2-3
TGCAGTGCTGGGGGACTAGCGGGAGGGATGCACACAGATACGCAGTATTTT
CSAGGLAGGMHTDTQYF
>TRBV24-1|.|TRBD1|TRBJ2-5
TGTGCCACCAGTGACCCGACAGGGGAAGAGACCCAGTACTTC
CATSDPTGEETQYF
>TRBV11-3|.|TRBD2|TRBJ2-7
TGTGCCAGCAGCCCCGCTTTGATAGCGGGGTTCTACGAGCAGTACTTC
CASSPALIAGFYEQYF
>TRBV20-1|.|.|TRBJ2-1
TGCAGTGCTGGCTACAGGGTGGTCTCCTACAATGAGCAGTTCTTC
CSAGYRVVSYNEQFF
>TRBV7-9|few|TRBD1|TRBJ1-1
TGTGCCAGCAGCTTCCCGACAGGGGTTCGCACTGAAGCTTTCTTT
CASSFPTGVRTEAFF
>TRBV6-2/TRBV6-3|.|.|TRBJ2-5
TGTGCCAGCAGTGACCCGGGCAGTGGAGAGACCCAGTACTTC
CASSDPGSGETQYF
>TRBV5-1|few|.|TRBJ2-2
TGCGCCACCGGACTTTCCACCGGGGAGCTGTTTTTT
CATGLSTGELFF
>TRBV6-1|.|.|TRBJ2-7
TGTGCCAGCAGCCCTGGGAATACATACTACGAGCAGTACTTC
CASSPGNTYYEQYF
>TRBV11-2|.|.|TRBJ2-7
TGTGCCAGCAGCTTAGAAGGGGGACGGATCTACGAGCAGTACTTC
CASSLEGGRIYEQYF
>TRBV10-3|.|.|TRBJ2-7
TGTGCCATCAATAATGGGGTATCCGACGAGCAGTACTTC
CAINNGVSDEQYF
>TRBV10-3|few|.|TRBJ2-6
TGTGCCATCAGGGGACACACCAGGGCCAACGTCCTGACTTTC
CAIRGHTRANVLTF
>TRBV12-3/TRBV12-4|.|TRBD2|TRBJ2-1
TGTGCCAGCAGACAAGCGGGAGGTGTTGGTGAGCAGTTCTTC
CASRQAGGVGEQFF
>TRBV6-1|.|TRBD2|TRBJ2-2
TGTGCCAGCAGTGAAGCTAGCGGGGACACCGGGGAGCTGTTTTTT
CASSEASGDTGELFF
>TRBV11-3|many|.|TRBJ2-2
TGTGCCAGCAGCTTAGGTTGGAGGACGGAGGACACCGGGGAGCTGTTTTTT
CASSLGWRTEDTGELFF
>TRBV5-1|.|.|TRBJ2-1
TGCGCCAGCAGCTTGGCTCCAGAGGGGTATGAGCAGTTCTTC
CASSLAPEGYEQFF
>TRBV14|.|.|TRBJ1-2
TGTGCCAGCAGCCACGTCCAGACAATCGACTACACCTTC
CASSHVQTIDYTF
>TRBV7-3|.|.|TRBJ2-1
TGTGCCAGCAGGGCCTTTGGGGAGAGTGAGCAGTTCTTC
CASRAFGESEQFF
>TRBV5-1|.|TRBD2|TRBJ2-7
TGCGCCAGCCGGGGGGGACTAGCGGGAGCCTACGAGCAGTACTTC
CASRGGLAGAYEQYF
>TRBV18|.|TRBD1|TRBJ1-1
TGTGCCAGCTCACCAACGGACAGGGGACTCACTGAAGCTTTCTTT
CASSPTDRGLTEAFF
>TRBV5-6|.|.|TRBJ2-7
TGTGCCAGCAGCCCGGGCCCAGGGTACGAGCAGTACTTC
CASSPGPGYEQYF
>TRBV29-1|few|.|TRBJ1-1
TGCAGCGCGGGGGAAGGGGGAACTGAAGCTTTCTTT
CSAGEGGTEAFF